This entry is about one T cell receptor beta chain. Its matching antigen is unknown. These data originate in a study of T cell clones after liver transplantation. Whole-study context: As an antigen-independent comparator, third-party-reactive TCRbeta sequences came from pre-transplant mixed lymphocyte reactions. Standard immunosuppression, with no induction, continued until 12-24 months after transplant. Study results and caveats: The donor-reactive repertoire was only partly measurable in a couple of subjects, lacking donor cells.

Profiled with immunoSEQ multiplex PCR; TCRdb holds only in-frame clones, not every one. The data show some 33,000 clones, around 94% seen once. The sequence was collected from a human patient who received a liver transplant. Some T cells may be provided by the graft donor. Material: CD8+ T cells from blood, obtained 12 months after liver transplant.

CDR3 amino acids: CASSPRVAGYNEQFF. The CDR3 DNA reads TGTGCCAGCAGCCCCCGGGTAGCGGGTTACAATGAGCAGTTCTTC. The chain links TRBV13 to TRBJ2-1; TRBD2 matches 7 bases. The V gene's germline CDR1 is PRHDT and CDR2 FYEKMQ (reference sequence). The CDR3 consists of 15 residues. The V and J ends lost 5 bases and 4 bases, in that order; junction bases with no gene match: 8.